Here is one TCR beta chain with its context. As yet, its antigen is unknown. This specimen comes from a study of cytomegalovirus exposure and HLA in healthy donors. Overall study: Of a few hundred genotyped donors, roughly 86% clustered with self-reported Caucasian donors. Regarding the study as a whole: A later analysis found common viral pathogens apparently linked to several of the most significant clusters. Likely technical artifact: a cluster of highly shared sequence variants.

Amplification used 60 Vbeta primers and 13 Jbeta primers. Clones were sequenced by immunoSEQ multiplex PCR, and TCRdb holds only the in-frame ones, with some missing. The table records around 130,000 clones, about 81% of them present only once. The source of this sequence is a woman in her thirties or forties in good health and CMV-seropositive. Sequencing was performed on PBMCs.

The CDR3 DNA sequence: TGTGCCAGCAGTTACTCCGGGACTAGCGGGAAGGCCCAGTACTTC. Its protein is CASSYSGTSGKAQYF. The chain couples TRBV6-5 to TRBJ2-5; 13 bases are a match to TRBD2. J lost 9 bases, V lost 0 bases, and 4 bases had no gene match. Germline CDR1 MNHEY, CDR2 SVGAGI. The CDR3 loop spans 15 amino acids.